This TCR beta chain comes out of a study of control samples from healthy donors and cancer patients. The CDR3 runs to 15 residues. V lost 4 bases to trimming and J lost 4 bases, with 15 bases between them. Germline V gives CDR1 SGHNT, CDR2 YYREEE (reference sequence). Some clones are missing from TCRdb's copy, which holds only in-frame ones; the method was immunoSEQ multiplex PCR. Among 200,000 or so clones listed, roughly 94% were seen once. The J gene is TRBJ2-1, the V gene TRBV5-4; D perhaps matches TRBD1 (6 bases). What was sequenced was blood. The sequence was obtained from a man aged 45-65 years in good health. CDR3 sequence reads: CASSQTGFSYNEQFF. As DNA, the CDR3 is TGTGCCAGCAGCCAAACAGGGTTTTCTTACAATGAGCAGTTCTTC. Based on the CDR3 plus reference TRBV5-4 and TRBJ2-1, the full variable domain is ETGVTQSPTHLIKTRGQQVTLRCSSQSGHNTVSWYQQALGQGPQFIFQYYREEENGRGNFPPRFSGLQFPNYSSELNVNALELDDSALYLCASSQTGFSYNEQFFGPGTRLTVL.